This record covers a single T cell receptor (beta chain). This sample was included in a study of CD8 T cells in Susac syndrome. The CDR3 has 13 residues. V lost 0 bases, J lost 7 bases, and 10 bases lay in between. CDR1 is SGHNT and CDR2 is YYREEE in the germline V gene (reference sequence). When the RNA was reverse transcribed, random hexamers were used with an input of roughly 0.45 to 1 ug. Across 54 Vbeta and 13 Jbeta, TCR beta CDR3 was amplified with immunoSEQ multiplex PCR. One entry per CDR3 protein, called by TCRdb with MiXCR from the immunoSEQ multiplex PCR reads. The profile shows about 120,000 distinct CDR3 sequences, 95% to 96% of them singletons. TCR beta from blood CD8+ and CD4+ T cells was sequenced. Negative isolation yielded the CD8+ and CD4+ T cells, while FACS enriched the TEMRA cells.

This sequence originates from a human donor with Susac syndrome. This sequence joins TRBV5-4 and TRBJ1-2; D ambiguous. Sequences were obtained from CD4+ T cells from PBMCs. CDR3 protein: CASSLDRVAGYTF. In DNA form, the CDR3 reads TGTGCCAGCAGCTTGGATAGGGTAGCTGGCTACACCTTC.